This section outlines one T cell receptor (beta chain) sequence together with its context. What this receptor recognizes is not known. No clone much larger than this one lies a single base away; base qualities are absent. All patients had node-negative disease on CT and PET/CT, and none had a history of other malignancies or had previously received chemotherapy or radiotherapy. At each of two time points, six milliliters of peripheral venous blood were collected into EDTA tubes. PBMCs were isolated by Ficoll-Paque Plus density-gradient centrifugation. Right after collection, samples were kept at -80 degrees C until analysis. Taken from cysteine to phenylalanine, the CDR3 has 15 residues. Only the CDR3 DNA stays, 45 bases, in frame from base 1. Germline trimming amounts to 4 bases on V and 0 bases on J, with 5 as the count of junction bases outside the gene matches. CDR1 and CDR2, looked up from the germline V gene, are MDHEN and SYDVKM.

Two rounds of multiplex PCR were used to amplify the TCR beta CDR3 region from genomic DNA. In the first PCR round, primers specific to each TRBV and TRBJ gene were used, and the primer sequences were filed in Chinese patent CN105087789A. The second PCR round used universal primers. The Roche High Pure PCR Template Preparation Kit was used to extract genomic DNA from frozen PBMCs. Paired-end sequencing with 151 bp reads was performed on the libraries using an Illumina HiSeq 3000. Under the source paper's analysis protocol: CutAdapt was used to discard raw reads that did not contain the multiplex PCR primer sequences. Using PEAR, the high-quality paired reads were merged into contigs. TRB V, D and J gene segments were assigned to each contig with MiXCR by alignment to reference sequences. To remove sequencing errors, CDR3 sequences were clustered according to base quality and sequence similarity. Diversity was measured as Shannon entropy normalized by the natural log of productive TCR sequence number. Clonality was defined as one minus Shannon entropy divided by the natural log of the number of unique clonotypes. Progression-free survival cut-offs for repertoire metrics were chosen using the Youden index of ROC curves, with analyses run in R 3.5.3. In TCRdb, the public reads were trimmed at Q25 with fastp and aligned with MiXCR, with productive beta chains retained. A single entry per CDR3 protein holds the most common genes and DNA from its merged rows. The V and J calls and clone size are TCRdb's, not the authors'. Here the sample has about 15,000 distinct CDR3 sequences; 56% occur a single time. About 26% of the sample comes from the top ten.

The data were obtained in a study of prognosis after radiotherapy for stage I lung cancer (TCRdb year 2021). Some background on the complete study: Between early 2018 and January 2019, 20 or so stage I NSCLC patients were enrolled in Nanjing, China. In 12 to 15 patients the disease was a newly diagnosed primary stage I lung tumor, whereas 4 to 6 had oligometastatic NSCLC following surgical resection of the primary tumor. Every patient was regarded as medically inoperable, because of comorbidities in approximately 12 cases and refusal of surgery in 6 or 7 cases. Ages in the cohort of approximately 13 men and a handful of women ranged from roughly 50 to 85 years, with a median of 74. Squamous cell carcinoma histology was identified in 6 or 7 patients, and adenocarcinoma histology was identified in about twelve patients. SBRT was given in 3 to 5 fractions with a biologically effective dose of at least 100 Gy, using image-guided IMRT or VMAT. In every patient, SBRT was given without any concurrent therapy. After SBRT, distant metastases developed in four of the 19 patients at a median of approximately seven months, while the remaining 15 patients had no significant progression. Peripheral blood TCR beta repertoires were profiled in stage I NSCLC patients before and after stereotactic body radiotherapy, and the repertoires were related to distant failure. For each of the roughly 20 patients, one blood sample was taken before SBRT and one after, so the study sequenced about 40 samples in total.

General study outcomes and caveats: The study was limited by the small cohort and short follow-up, and independent validation of the study findings is required. After SBRT, the count of unique TCR clones dropped from a median of roughly 9,700 beforehand to 6,500 to 8,000 afterward (Wilcoxon paired P=0.011). None of the reported P values were adjusted for multiple comparisons. TRBV and TRBJ usage frequencies reportedly varied with metastasis status, involving two V genes at baseline and several V and two J genes after SBRT. No determination of tumor specificity was made for expanded TCR clones. Post-SBRT Shannon entropy and its change from baseline were lower in patients who developed distant metastases; baseline Shannon entropy was not associated with metastases.

The TCR sequence derives from a donor aged 50 or older with non-small cell lung cancer. Sample: PBMCs, taken before or after stereotactic body radiation therapy (not recorded which). The chain is assembled from TRBV28 and TRBJ2-7; TRBD2 matches 8 bases in the middle. The CDR3 reads CASSSIAGPSYEQYF. The DNA sequence is TGTGCCAGCAGTTCGATAGCGGGACCCTCCTACGAGCAGTACTTC. With the portions outside the CDR3 filled from the reference TRBV28 and TRBJ2-7 genes, the complete variable region becomes DVKVTQSSRYLVKRTGEKVFLECVQDMDHENMFWYRQDPGLGLRLIYFSYDVKMKEKGDIPEGYSVSREKKERFSLILESASTNQTSMYLCASSSIAGPSYEQYFGPGTRLTVT.